This TCR beta chain was sequenced during a study of T cell changes during pregnancy in multiple sclerosis (dated by TCRdb to the late 2010s). About the investigation overall: Changes in the T cell repertoire over the course of pregnancy were examined in this study in women with multiple sclerosis.

The protocol used for the library was the immunoSEQ multiplex PCR assay. TCRdb provides this immuneACCESS table in a form limited to in-frame rearrangements. Some clones are lacking; in checked studies, under half of them reflect an unresolved V gene, and why the rest are absent is not known. The sample table contains more than 40,000 clones; only one count was recorded for approximately 92% of them. In total, the top ten clones hold approximately 0.62% of the sample. CDR1 and CDR2 (LGHNA, YSLEER) derive from the germline V gene. Trimming removed 2 bases from V and 0 bases from J, leaving 15 bases between the germline ends. The CDR3 starts with the cysteine, ends with the phenylalanine, and has 17 residues. CDR3 DNA only is kept here, 51 bases in frame from base 1. Remarks on this clone: The specificity of this receptor is unknown. Base qualities are not recorded, but no much larger clone differs from it by a single base.

The receptor was isolated from a female donor with multiple sclerosis, enrolled in a pregnancy study. This material consisted of CD4+ T cells from peripheral blood mononuclear cells, taken in the third trimester of pregnancy. Recombination connected TRBV4-3 to TRBJ2-3, with TRBD1 as a weak D call on 5 bases. The CDR3 protein sequence reads: CASSQSALGRSTDTQYF. The bases read TGCGCCAGCAGCCAATCCGCGTTGGGGCGGAGCACAGATACGCAGTATTTT.